This T cell receptor (beta chain) emerged from a study of T cells in Graves' hyperthyroidism and ophthalmopathy. Using around 10 ml of fresh peripheral blood, PBMCs were prepared. Amplification of TCR beta CDR3 regions was performed using RNA transcripts as template. TCR CDR3 underwent first-round RT-PCR with the HTBI primer set. MiXCR, applied by TCRdb to the multiplex PCR reads, yields one record per CDR3 protein. The sample records 250,000 to 300,000 distinct CDR3 sequences, about 14% being singletons. Germline V lookup: CDR1 SGDLS, CDR2 YYNGEE. V was trimmed by 0 bases and J by 5 bases, leaving 9 bases between them. CDR3 length: 14 residues.

The sequenced sample consisted of blood. This TCR was recovered from a woman in her 30s with Graves' hyperthyroidism that later progressed to Graves' ophthalmopathy. V gene TRBV9 combines with J gene TRBJ1-5; a weak D match, TRBD1 (5 bases). The CDR3 region has the DNA TGTGCCAGCAGCGTAGGGGGAGGGGATCAGCCCCAGCATTTT. Its translation is CASSVGGGDQPQHF.